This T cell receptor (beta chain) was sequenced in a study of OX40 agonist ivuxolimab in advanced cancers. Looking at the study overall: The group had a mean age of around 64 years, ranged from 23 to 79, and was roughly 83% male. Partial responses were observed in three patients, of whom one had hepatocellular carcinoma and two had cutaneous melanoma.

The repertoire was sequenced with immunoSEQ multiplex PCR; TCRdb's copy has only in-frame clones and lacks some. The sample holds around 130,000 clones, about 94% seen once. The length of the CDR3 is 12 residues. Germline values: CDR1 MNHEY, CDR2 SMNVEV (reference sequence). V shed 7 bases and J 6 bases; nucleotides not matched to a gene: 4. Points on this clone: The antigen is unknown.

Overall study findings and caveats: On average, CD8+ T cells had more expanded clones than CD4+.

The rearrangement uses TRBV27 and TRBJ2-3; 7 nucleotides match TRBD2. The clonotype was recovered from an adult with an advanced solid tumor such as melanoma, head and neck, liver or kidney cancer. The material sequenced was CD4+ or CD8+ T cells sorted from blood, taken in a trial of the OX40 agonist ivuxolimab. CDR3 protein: CASTPLADTQYF. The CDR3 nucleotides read TGTGCCAGCACTCCACTAGCGGATACGCAGTATTTT.